This TCR beta chain was identified in a study of T cell changes during pregnancy in multiple sclerosis. Libraries were prepared by immunoSEQ multiplex PCR; TCRdb keeps only in-frame clonotypes and omits some of them. Among 80,000 or so clones listed, about 90% were seen once. CDR3 length: 13 amino acids. Germline lookup yields CDR1 MDHEN and CDR2 SYDVKM. V shed 2 bases and J shed 5 bases, with 7 bases lying between them. Sequencing used peripheral blood, obtained before pregnancy. V gene TRBV28 combines with J gene TRBJ2-1; D call uncertain. This clonotype originated in a female donor with multiple sclerosis, enrolled in a pregnancy study. The CDR3 sequence is CASSLLLNNEQFF. As DNA, the CDR3 is TGTGCCAGCAGTTTACTCCTAAACAATGAGCAGTTCTTC.